The entry below gives a single T cell receptor (beta chain) sequence along with its context. Its antigen is not known. One entry per CDR3 protein, called by TCRdb with MiXCR from the 5' RACE reads. The sample has around 340,000 distinct CDR3 sequences; roughly an eighth are singletons. Germline V gives CDR1 SGHDN, CDR2 FVKESK. This CDR3 region has 16 residues. V gave up 4 bases and J gave up 2 bases, with 16 bases separating them. This entry belongs to a study of T-cell memory formation after mild COVID-19. Study-wide results and caveats: Later expanders leaned CD4+, whereas clones that contracted between day 15 and 85 were balanced CD4/CD8. Researchers report contracting CD4+ clones mostly in CM and EM, with CD8+ clones in EMRA. In pre-infection memory, a portion of responding clones appeared, which suggested that cross-reactive memory joined.

The source is a man aged 18 to 29 who had mild COVID-19 (a few samples of this study predate the infection). Cell type and time point are not known. This rearrangement joins TRBV14 to TRBJ2-3, with D unclear. The sequenced sample was PBMCs or a T cell subset sorted from them (not recorded which). The CDR3 spells CASSLAWGSPTDTQYF. The CDR3 DNA reads as TGTGCCAGCAGCCTCGCTTGGGGTAGCCCCACAGATACGCAGTATTTT.